This is a list of T cell receptor beta chains from one sample in a study of blood T cell repertoires in COVID-19. The assay was immunoSEQ multiplex PCR, and TCRdb's table has in-frame clones only and misses some. This table has 90,000 to 120,000 clones, 84% appearing once. The sample consisted of peripheral blood. All receptors come from a human donor in a cohort sampled during active COVID-19. Both conserved end residues are part of each CDR3. D genes are given only for firm matches. A row's size may be missing; if present it is once, few, many or a size class.

TRBV6-5	NA	NA	TRBJ2-2	CASRTTSSGELFF	TGTGCCAGCAGGACCACTAGCTCCGGGGAGCTGTTTTTT
TRBV7-8	TRBD1	NA	TRBJ2-1	CASSLLGQGTFLGYNEQFF	TGTGCCAGCAGCTTATTGGGACAGGGTACTTTCTTAGGCTACAATGAGCAGTTCTTC
TRBV3-1/TRBV3-2	TRBD2	NA	TRBJ2-7	CASSPLGVAGRYEQYF	TGTGCCAGCAGCCCCCTTGGGGTAGCGGGACGCTACGAGCAGTACTTC
TRBV9	NA	NA	TRBJ2-1	CASSVDGNSYNEQFF	TGTGCCAGCAGCGTAGACGGTAACTCCTACAATGAGCAGTTCTTC
TRBV6-5	NA	NA	TRBJ2-3	CASSYSYYTTDTQYF	TGTGCCAGCAGTTACTCCTATTATACCACAGATACGCAGTATTTT
TRBV5-1	NA	NA	TRBJ2-3	CASSFSGNTDTQYF	TGCGCCAGCAGCTTTAGCGGAAACACAGATACGCAGTATTTT
TRBV5-6	TRBD2	NA	TRBJ2-7	CASSPTGSSSGVLLF	TGTGCCAGCAGCCCAACGGGGAGTTCCAGCGGGGTACTCCTCTTC
TRBV5-5	TRBD2	NA	TRBJ2-1	CASSSGTSGSYEQFF	TGTGCCAGCAGCTCCGGGACTAGCGGGAGCTATGAGCAGTTCTTC
TRBV27	NA	once	TRBJ1-2	CASRPDSLGGYTF	TGTGCCAGCAGACCGGACAGTCTCGGGGGCTACACCTTC
TRBV7-2	TRBD1	NA	TRBJ2-7	CASSFAGTGGYEQYF	TGTGCCAGCAGCTTCGCCGGGACAGGGGGCTACGAGCAGTACTTC
TRBV7-2	NA	NA	TRBJ2-2	CASSFLTDNTGELFF	TGTGCCAGCAGCTTTCTAACCGATAACACCGGGGAGCTGTTTTTT